This T cell receptor (beta chain) was observed in a study of T cells after yellow fever vaccination. The V end lost 0 bases, the J end lost 2 bases, and 11 bases lay between the germline ends. The CDR3 length is 15 residues. Looked up from germline, CDR1 is MNHNY and CDR2 is SVGAGI (reference sequence). Regarding the study as a whole: CD4 and CD8 compartments shared a small share of clonotypes, likely from convergent recombination. Weaker, the secondary response peaked sooner, at day 5 versus 15.

This clonotype was recorded a few times. Its antigen remains unidentified. It was through 5'RACE template switching that TCR cDNA was made, with a universal primer site and UMIs added. TCRdb reprocessed the 5' RACE reads with MiXCR, giving one entry per CDR3 protein. The sample consists of about 340,000 distinct CDR3 sequences, around an eighth of them appearing once. Sequenced here: CD4+ T cells sorted from PBMCs, sampled 15 days after the yellow fever booster vaccination. The chain combines TRBV6-6 with TRBJ2-7; maybe TRBD2 (5 bases). This clonotype originated in a man younger than 30 who received the YFV17D yellow fever vaccine. CDR3 sequence reads: CASSYSKGLTYEQYV. CDR3 bases: TGTGCCAGCAGTTACTCGAAAGGACTCACCTACGAGCAGTACGTC.